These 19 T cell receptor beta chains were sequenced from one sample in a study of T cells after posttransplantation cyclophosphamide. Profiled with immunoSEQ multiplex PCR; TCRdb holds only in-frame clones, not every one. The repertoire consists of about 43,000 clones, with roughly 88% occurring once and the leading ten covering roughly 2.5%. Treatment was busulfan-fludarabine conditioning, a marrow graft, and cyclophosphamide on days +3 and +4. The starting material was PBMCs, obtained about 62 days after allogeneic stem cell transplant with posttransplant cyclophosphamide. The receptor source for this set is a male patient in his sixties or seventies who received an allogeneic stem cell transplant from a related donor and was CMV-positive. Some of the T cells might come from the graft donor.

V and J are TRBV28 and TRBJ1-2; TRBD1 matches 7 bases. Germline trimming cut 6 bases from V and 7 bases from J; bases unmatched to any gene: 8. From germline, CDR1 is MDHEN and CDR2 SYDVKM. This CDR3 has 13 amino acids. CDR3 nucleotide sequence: TGTGCCAGCAGACTAGGGGGCGTTTCTGGCTACACCTTC. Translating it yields CASRLGGVSGYTF.

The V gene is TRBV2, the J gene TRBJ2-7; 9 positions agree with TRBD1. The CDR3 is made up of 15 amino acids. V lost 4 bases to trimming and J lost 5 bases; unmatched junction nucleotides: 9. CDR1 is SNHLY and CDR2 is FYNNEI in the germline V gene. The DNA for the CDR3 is TGTGCCAGCAGTGCAAGGGACAGGGTTTTCGACGAGCAGTACGTC. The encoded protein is CASSARDRVFDEQYV.

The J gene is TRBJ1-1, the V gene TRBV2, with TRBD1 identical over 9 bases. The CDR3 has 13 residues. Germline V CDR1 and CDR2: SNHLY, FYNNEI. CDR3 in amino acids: CAPRDREGSEAFF. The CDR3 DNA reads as TGTGCTCCGAGGGACAGGGAAGGATCTGAAGCTTTCTTT. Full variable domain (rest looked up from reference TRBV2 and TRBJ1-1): EPEVTQTPSHQVTQMGQEVILRCVPISNHLYFYWYRQILGQKVEFLVSFYNNEISEKSEIFDDQFSVERPDGSNFTLKIRSTKLEDSAMYFCAPRDREGSEAFFGQGTRLTVV.

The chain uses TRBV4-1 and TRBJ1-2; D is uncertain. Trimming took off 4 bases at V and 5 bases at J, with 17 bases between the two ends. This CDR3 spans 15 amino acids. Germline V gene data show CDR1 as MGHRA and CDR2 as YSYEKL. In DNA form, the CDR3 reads TGCGCCAGCAGCCCCTATGTAGGACTCCAGTATGGCTACACCTTC. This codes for CASSPYVGLQYGYTF.

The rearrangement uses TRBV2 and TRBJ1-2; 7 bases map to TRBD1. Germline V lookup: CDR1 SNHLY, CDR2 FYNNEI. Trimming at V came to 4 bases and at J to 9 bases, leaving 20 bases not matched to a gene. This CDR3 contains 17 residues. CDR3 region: CASSGDSPRLPPSSYTF. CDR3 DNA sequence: TGTGCCAGCAGTGGGGACAGTCCTAGGTTACCACCAAGCAGCTACACCTTC. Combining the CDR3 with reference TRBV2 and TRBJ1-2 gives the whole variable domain EPEVTQTPSHQVTQMGQEVILRCVPISNHLYFYWYRQILGQKVEFLVSFYNNEISEKSEIFDDQFSVERPDGSNFTLKIRSTKLEDSAMYFCASSGDSPRLPPSSYTFGSGTRLTVV.

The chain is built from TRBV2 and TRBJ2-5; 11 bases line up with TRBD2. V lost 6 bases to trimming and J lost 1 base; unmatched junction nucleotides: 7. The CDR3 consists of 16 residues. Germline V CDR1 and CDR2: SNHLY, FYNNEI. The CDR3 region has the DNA TGTGCCAGCAGCCAACTAGCGGGGGCTAGCCAAGAGACCCAGTACTTC. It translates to CASSQLAGASQETQYF.

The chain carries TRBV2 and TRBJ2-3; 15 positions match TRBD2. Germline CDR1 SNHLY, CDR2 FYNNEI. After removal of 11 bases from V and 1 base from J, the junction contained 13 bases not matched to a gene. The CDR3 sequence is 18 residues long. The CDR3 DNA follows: TGTGCCGCCGAAGAAAGGACTAGCGGGGGGGCAGGCACAGATACGCAGTATTTT. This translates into CAAEERTSGGAGTDTQYF. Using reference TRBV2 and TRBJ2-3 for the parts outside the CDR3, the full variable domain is EPEVTQTPSHQVTQMGQEVILRCVPISNHLYFYWYRQILGQKVEFLVSFYNNEISEKSEIFDDQFSVERPDGSNFTLKIRSTKLEDSAMYFCAAEERTSGGAGTDTQYFGPGTRLTVL.

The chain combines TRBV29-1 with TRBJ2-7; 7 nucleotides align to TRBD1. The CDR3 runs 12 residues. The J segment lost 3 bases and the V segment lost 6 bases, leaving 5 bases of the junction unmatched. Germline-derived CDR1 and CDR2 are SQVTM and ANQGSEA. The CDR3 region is CSVGQGDYEQYF. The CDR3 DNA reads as TGCAGCGTGGGGCAGGGGGACTACGAGCAGTACTTC.

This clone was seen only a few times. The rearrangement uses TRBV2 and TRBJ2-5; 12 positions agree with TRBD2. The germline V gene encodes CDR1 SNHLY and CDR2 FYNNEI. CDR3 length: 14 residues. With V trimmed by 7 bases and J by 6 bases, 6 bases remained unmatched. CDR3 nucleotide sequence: TGTGCCAGCACGAGGACTAGCGGGGCCAAGACCCAGTACTTC. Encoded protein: CASTRTSGAKTQYF.

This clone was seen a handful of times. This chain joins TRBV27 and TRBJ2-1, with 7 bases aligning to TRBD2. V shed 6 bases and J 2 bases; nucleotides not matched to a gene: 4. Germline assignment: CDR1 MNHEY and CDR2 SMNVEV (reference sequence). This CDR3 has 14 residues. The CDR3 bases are TGTGCCAGCAGCCCTAGCGGAGCCTACAATGAGCAGTTCTTC. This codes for CASSPSGAYNEQFF.

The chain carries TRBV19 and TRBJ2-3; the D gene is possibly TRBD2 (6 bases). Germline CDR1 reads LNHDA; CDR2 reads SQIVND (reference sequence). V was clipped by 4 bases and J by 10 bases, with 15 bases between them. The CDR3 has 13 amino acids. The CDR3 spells CASSTTPGGAQYF. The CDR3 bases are TGTGCCAGTAGTACCACCCCCGGAGGGGCGCAGTATTTT.

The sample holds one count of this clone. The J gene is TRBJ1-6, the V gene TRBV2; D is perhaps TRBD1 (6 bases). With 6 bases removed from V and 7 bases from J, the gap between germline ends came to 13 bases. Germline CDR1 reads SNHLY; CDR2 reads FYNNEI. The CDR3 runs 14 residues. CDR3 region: CASRGGALNSPLHF. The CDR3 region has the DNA TGTGCCAGCAGAGGGGGGGCTTTAAATTCACCCCTCCACTTT.

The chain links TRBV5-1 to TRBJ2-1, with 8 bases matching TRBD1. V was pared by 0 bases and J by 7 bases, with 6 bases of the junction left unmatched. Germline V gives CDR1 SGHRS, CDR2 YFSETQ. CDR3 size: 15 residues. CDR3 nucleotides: TGCGCCAGCAGCTTGGATGGACAGGGATGGAATGAGCAGTTCTTC. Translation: CASSLDGQGWNEQFF.

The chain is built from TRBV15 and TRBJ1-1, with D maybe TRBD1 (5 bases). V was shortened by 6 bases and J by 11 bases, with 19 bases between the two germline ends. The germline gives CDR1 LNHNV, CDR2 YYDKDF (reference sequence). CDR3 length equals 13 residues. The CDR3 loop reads CATRSPDSIGAFF. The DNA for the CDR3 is TGTGCCACCAGGAGTCCCGACAGTATTGGCGCTTTCTTT.

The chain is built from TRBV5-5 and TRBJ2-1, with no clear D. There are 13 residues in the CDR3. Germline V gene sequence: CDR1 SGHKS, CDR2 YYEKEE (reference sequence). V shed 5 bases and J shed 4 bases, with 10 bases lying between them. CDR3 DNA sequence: TGTGCCAGCAGTCCCGGTGAATACAATGAGCAGTTCTTC. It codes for CASSPGEYNEQFF. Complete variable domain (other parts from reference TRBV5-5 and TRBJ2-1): DAGVTQSPTHLIKTRGQQVTLRCSPISGHKSVSWYQQVLGQGPQFIFQYYEKEERGRGNFPDRFSARQFPNYSSELNVNALLLGDSALYLCASSPGEYNEQFFGPGTRLTVL.

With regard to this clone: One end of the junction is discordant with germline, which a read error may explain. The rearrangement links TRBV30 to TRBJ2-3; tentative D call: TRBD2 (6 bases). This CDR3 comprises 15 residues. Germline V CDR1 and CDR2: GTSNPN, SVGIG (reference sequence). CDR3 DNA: TGTGCCTGGAGTGTACTTGCGGGGCGTACAGGTACGCAGTATTTT. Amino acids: CAWSVLAGRTGTQYF.

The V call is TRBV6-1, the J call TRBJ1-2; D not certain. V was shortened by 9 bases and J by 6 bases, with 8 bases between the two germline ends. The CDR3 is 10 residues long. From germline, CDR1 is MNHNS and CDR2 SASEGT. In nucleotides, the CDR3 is TGTGCCAGTGGAGACGATGGCTACACCTTC. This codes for CASGDDGYTF.

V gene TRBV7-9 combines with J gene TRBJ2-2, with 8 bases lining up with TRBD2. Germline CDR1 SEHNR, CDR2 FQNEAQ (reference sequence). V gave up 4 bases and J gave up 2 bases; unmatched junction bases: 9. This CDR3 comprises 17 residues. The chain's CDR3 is CASSSETGGLNTGELFF. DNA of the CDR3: TGTGCCAGCAGCTCGGAGACGGGGGGGCTAAACACCGGGGAGCTGTTTTTT. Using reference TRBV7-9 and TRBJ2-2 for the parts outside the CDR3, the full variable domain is DTGVSQNPRHKITKRGQNVTFRCDPISEHNRLYWYRQTLGQGPEFLTYFQNEAQLEKSRLLSDRFSAERPKGSFSTLEIQRTEQGDSAMYLCASSSETGGLNTGELFFGEGSRLTVL.

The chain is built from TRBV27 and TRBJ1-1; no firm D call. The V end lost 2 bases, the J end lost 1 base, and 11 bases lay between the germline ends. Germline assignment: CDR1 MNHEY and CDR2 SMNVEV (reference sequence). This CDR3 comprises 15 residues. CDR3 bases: TGTGCCAGCAGTTTAGGGCCGACCCCGAACACTGAAGCTTTCTTT. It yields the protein CASSLGPTPNTEAFF.